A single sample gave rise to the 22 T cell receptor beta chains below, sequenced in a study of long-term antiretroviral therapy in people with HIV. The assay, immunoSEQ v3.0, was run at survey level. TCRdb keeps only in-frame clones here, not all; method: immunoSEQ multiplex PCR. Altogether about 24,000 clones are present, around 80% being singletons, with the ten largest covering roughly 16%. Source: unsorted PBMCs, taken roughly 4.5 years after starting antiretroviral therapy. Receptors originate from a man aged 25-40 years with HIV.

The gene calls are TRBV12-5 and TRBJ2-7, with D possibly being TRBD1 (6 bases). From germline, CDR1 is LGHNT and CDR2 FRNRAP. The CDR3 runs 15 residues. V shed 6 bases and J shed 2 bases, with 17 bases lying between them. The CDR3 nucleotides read TGTGCTAGTGGCTTGCCCAGGGGATTTGCCTACGAGCAGTACTTC. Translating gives CASGLPRGFAYEQYF.

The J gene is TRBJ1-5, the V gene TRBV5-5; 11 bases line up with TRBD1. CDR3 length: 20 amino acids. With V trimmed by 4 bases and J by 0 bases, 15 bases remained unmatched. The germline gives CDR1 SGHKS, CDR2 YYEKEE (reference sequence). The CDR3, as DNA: TGTGCCAGCAGCCCCCGGGACAGGGGGTCCGGATTTCATAGCAATCAGCCCCAGCATTTT. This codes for CASSPRDRGSGFHSNQPQHF.

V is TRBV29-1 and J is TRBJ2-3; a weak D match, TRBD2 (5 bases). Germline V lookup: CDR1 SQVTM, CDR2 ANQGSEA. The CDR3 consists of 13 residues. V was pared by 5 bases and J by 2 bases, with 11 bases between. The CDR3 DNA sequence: TGCAGCGTTCAAGGGAGCAACACAGATACGCAGTATTTT. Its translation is CSVQGSNTDTQYF.

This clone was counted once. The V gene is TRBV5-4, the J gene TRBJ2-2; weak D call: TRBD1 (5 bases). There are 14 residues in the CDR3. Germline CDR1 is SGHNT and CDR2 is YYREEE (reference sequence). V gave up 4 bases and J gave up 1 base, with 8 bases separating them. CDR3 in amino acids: CASSPGQNTGELFF. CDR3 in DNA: TGTGCCAGCAGCCCCGGACAGAACACCGGGGAGCTGTTTTTT.

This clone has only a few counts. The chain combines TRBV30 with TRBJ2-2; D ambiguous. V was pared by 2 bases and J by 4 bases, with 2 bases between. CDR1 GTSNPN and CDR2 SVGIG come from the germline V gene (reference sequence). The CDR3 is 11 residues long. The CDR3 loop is CAWSITGELFF. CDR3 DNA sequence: TGTGCCTGGAGTATCACCGGGGAGCTGTTTTTT.

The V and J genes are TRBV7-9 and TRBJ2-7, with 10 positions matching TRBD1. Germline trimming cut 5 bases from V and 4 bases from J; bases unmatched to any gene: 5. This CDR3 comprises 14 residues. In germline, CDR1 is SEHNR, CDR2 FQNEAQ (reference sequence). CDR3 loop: CASSPRDRGYEQYF. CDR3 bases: TGTGCCAGCAGCCCCCGGGACAGGGGTTACGAGCAGTACTTC.

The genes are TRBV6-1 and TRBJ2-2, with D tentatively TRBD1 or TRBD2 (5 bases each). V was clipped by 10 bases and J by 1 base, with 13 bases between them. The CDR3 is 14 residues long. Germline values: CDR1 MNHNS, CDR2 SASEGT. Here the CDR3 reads CAILPGRNTGELFF. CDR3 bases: TGTGCCATCCTACCGGGACGGAACACCGGGGAGCTGTTTTTT.

The CDR3 bases are TGTGCCAGTGCGTCAGTGGGAGCCTACGAGCAGTACTTC. It yields the protein CASASVGAYEQYF. The V and J genes are TRBV19 and TRBJ2-7; D might be TRBD2 (5 bases). V gave up 8 bases and J gave up 2 bases, with 13 bases separating them. The germline V gene has CDR1 LNHDA and CDR2 SQIVND (reference sequence). The CDR3 length is 13 residues.

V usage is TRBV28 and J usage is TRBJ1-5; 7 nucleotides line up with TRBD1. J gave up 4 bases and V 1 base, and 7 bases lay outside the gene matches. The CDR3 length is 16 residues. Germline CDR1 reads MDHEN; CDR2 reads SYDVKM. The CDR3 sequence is CASSLSTGVRNQPQHF. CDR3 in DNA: TGTGCCAGCAGTTTATCTACAGGGGTTCGGAATCAGCCCCAGCATTTT.

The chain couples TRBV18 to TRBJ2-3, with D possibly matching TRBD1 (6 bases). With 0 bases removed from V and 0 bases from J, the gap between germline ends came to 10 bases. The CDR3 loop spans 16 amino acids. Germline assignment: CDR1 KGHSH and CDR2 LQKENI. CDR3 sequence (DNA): TGTGCCAGCTCACCACCGGACAGCTACAGCACAGATACGCAGTATTTT. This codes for CASSPPDSYSTDTQYF.

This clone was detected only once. As DNA, the CDR3 is TGTGCCTGGAGTGTACGTGACTATGAGCAGTTCTTC. It specifies CAWSVRDYEQFF. The chain has TRBV30 and TRBJ2-1; D is uncertain. This CDR3 has 12 amino acids. Per the germline V gene, CDR1 is GTSNPN and CDR2 is SVGIG (reference sequence). Between the trimmed V and J ends, which lost 0 bases and 8 bases, there was a span of 8 bases.

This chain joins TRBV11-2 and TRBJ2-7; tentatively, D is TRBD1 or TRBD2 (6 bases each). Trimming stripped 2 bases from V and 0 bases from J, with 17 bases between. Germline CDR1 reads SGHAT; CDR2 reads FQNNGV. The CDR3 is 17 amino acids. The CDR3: CASSLRPPGAVSYEQYF. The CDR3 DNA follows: TGTGCCAGCAGCTTACGCCCTCCGGGGGCAGTCTCCTACGAGCAGTACTTC.

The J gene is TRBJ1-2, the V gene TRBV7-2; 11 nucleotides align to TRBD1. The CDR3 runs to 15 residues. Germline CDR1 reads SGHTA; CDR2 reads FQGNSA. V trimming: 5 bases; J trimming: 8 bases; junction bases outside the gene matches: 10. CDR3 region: CASSPQGQGAGGYTF. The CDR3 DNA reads TGTGCCAGCAGCCCACAAGGACAGGGGGCGGGGGGCTACACCTTC.

The CDR3 reads CASSIQGAATEAFF. CDR3 bases: TGTGCCAGTAGTATACAGGGGGCAGCCACTGAAGCTTTCTTT. The chain uses TRBV19 and TRBJ1-1; 8 bases line up with TRBD1. V shed 2 bases, J shed 4 bases, and the junction held 3 bases outside the gene matches. The CDR3 totals 14 residues. CDR1 LNHDA and CDR2 SQIVND come from the germline V gene (reference sequence).

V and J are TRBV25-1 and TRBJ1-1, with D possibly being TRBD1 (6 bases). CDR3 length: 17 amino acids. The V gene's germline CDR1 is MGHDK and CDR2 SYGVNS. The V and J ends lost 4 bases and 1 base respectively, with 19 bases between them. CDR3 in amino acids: CASSVVPLGRGNTEAFF. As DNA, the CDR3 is TGTGCCAGCAGTGTGGTCCCTCTGGGCAGGGGGAACACTGAAGCTTTCTTT.

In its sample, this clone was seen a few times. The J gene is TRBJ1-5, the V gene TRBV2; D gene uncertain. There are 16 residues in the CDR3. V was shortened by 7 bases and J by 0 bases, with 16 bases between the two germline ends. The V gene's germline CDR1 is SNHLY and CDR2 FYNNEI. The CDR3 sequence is CASTIFGSNSNQPQHF. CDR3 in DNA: TGTGCCAGCACCATCTTTGGGTCTAATAGCAATCAGCCCCAGCATTTT. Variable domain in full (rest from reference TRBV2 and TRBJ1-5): EPEVTQTPSHQVTQMGQEVILRCVPISNHLYFYWYRQILGQKVEFLVSFYNNEISEKSEIFDDQFSVERPDGSNFTLKIRSTKLEDSAMYFCASTIFGSNSNQPQHFGDGTRLSIL.

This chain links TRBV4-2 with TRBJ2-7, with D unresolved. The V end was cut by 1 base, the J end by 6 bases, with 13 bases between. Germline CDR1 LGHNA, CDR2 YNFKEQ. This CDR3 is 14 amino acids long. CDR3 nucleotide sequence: TGTGCCAGCAGCCAAGGGGTGGGTAATCTCGAGCAGTACTTC. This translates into CASSQGVGNLEQYF.

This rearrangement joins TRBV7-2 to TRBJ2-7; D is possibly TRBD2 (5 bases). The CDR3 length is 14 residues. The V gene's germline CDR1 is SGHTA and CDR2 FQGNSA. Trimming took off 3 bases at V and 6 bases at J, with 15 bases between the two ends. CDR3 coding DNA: TGTGCCAGCAGCTTTCCCGGGGTAGGCCGCGAGCAGTACTTC. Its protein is CASSFPGVGREQYF. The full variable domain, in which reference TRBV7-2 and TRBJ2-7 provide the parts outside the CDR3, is GAGVSQSPSNKVTEKGKDVELRCDPISGHTALYWYRQSLGQGLEFLIYFQGNSAPDKSGLPSDRFSAERTGGSVSTLTIQRTQQEDSAVYLCASSFPGVGREQYFGPGTRLTVT.

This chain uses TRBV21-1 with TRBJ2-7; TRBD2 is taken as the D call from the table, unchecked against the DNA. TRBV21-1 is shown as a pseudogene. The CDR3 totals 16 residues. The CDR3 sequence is CASSKPPGREAYEQYF. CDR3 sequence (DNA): TGTGCCAGCAGCAAACCCCCTGGGCGGGAGGCCTACGAGCAGTACTTC.

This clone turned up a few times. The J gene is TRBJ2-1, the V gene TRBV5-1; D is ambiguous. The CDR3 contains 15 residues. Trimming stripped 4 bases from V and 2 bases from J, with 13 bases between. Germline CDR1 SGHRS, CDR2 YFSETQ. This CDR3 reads CASSPGRLAYNEQFF. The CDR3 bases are TGCGCCAGCAGCCCCGGACGGCTGGCCTACAATGAGCAGTTCTTC.

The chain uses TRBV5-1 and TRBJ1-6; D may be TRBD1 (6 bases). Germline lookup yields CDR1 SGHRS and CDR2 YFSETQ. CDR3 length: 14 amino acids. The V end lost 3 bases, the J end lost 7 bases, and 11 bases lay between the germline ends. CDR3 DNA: TGCGCCAGCAGCTCCGGGACACTCAATTCACCCCTCCACTTT. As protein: CASSSGTLNSPLHF.

CDR3 nucleotides: TGTGCTAGTGCCCAAGAGGATACGCAGTATTTT. Translation: CASAQEDTQYF. The V and J genes are TRBV12-5 and TRBJ2-3; D not certain. There are 11 residues in the CDR3. Deletions cut 7 bases from V and 6 bases from J, with 8 bases between. Per the germline V gene, CDR1 is LGHNT and CDR2 is FRNRAP.